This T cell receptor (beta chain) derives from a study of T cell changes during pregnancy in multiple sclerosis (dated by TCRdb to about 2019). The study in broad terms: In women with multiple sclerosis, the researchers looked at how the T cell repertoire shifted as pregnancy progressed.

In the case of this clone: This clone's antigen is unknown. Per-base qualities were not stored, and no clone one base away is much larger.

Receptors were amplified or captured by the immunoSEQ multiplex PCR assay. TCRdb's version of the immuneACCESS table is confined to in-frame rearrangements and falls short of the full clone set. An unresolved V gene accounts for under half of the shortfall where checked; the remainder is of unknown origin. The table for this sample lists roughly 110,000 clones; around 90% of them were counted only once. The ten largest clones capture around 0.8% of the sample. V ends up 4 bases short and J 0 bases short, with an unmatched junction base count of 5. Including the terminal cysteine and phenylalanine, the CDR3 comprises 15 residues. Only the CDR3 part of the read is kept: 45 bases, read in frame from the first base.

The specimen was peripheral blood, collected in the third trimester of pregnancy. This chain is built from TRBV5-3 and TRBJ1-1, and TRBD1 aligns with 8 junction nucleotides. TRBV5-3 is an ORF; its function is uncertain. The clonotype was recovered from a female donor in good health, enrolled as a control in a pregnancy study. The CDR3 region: CARSAGGGMNTEAFF. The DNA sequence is TGTGCCAGAAGCGCAGGGGGCGGGATGAACACTGAAGCTTTCTTT.